A selection of T cell receptor beta chains follows, all from one sample in a study of post-analysis software for immune sequencing data. TCRdb itself ran the PCR reads through MiXCR, one entry per CDR3 protein. The sample shows a few hundred thousand distinct CDR3 sequences, 35% to 45% of them seen only once. Sequencing was done on a sample of blood. The receptor source for this set is a girl aged 10-17 years with multiple sclerosis. Both conserved end residues are part of each CDR3. The D gene is left open where the match is weak. Expanded clones get a size class; other rows say once, few or many, or leave the size out.

d_gene: NA
v_gene: TRBV2
abundance: many
j_gene: TRBJ2-4
CDR3nt: TGTGCCAGCAGGTTGGCGGAGTCGGACATTCAGTACTTC
CDR3aa: CASRLAESDIQYF

d_gene: NA
v_gene: TRBV28
abundance: NA
j_gene: TRBJ2-1
CDR3nt: TGTGCCAGCAGTTTATTTCGTCGCGGGACAAATGAGCAGTTCTTC
CDR3aa: CASSLFRRGTNEQFF

d_gene: NA
v_gene: TRBV29-1
abundance: many
j_gene: TRBJ2-3
CDR3nt: TGCAGCGTTGCTGGACCGAATCGCACAGATACGCAGTATTTT
CDR3aa: CSVAGPNRTDTQYF

d_gene: NA
v_gene: TRBV6-6
abundance: many
j_gene: TRBJ1-5
CDR3nt: TGTGCCAGCAGTTACTTGGGGAGCAATCAGCCCCAGCATTTT
CDR3aa: CASSYLGSNQPQHF

d_gene: NA
v_gene: TRBV2
abundance: few
j_gene: TRBJ1-6
CDR3nt: TGTGCCGGGCCCCGTAGGATGGGATCACCCCTCCACTTT
CDR3aa: CAGPRRMGSPLHF

d_gene: NA
v_gene: TRBV9
abundance: NA
j_gene: TRBJ1-1
CDR3nt: TGTGCCAGCAGCGCCGGGGACTTTGAGGGAACTACTGAAGCTTTCTTT
CDR3aa: CASSAGDFEGTTEAFF

d_gene: TRBD2
v_gene: TRBV4-3
abundance: NA
j_gene: TRBJ2-7
CDR3nt: TGCGCCAGCAGCCAAGTCCCAGCGGGGGGCCTCTCCGAGCAGTACTTC
CDR3aa: CASSQVPAGGLSEQYF

d_gene: TRBD2
v_gene: TRBV20-1
abundance: once
j_gene: TRBJ2-1
CDR3nt: TGCAGTGCTAGAGAAAGCCTAGCGGACTACAATGAGCAGTTCTTC
CDR3aa: CSARESLADYNEQFF

d_gene: TRBD1
v_gene: TRBV6-5
abundance: many
j_gene: TRBJ1-6
CDR3nt: TGTGCCAGCAGTCCCCGGGGGGGACAGGCCAATTCACCCCTCCACTTT
CDR3aa: CASSPRGGQANSPLHF

d_gene: TRBD1
v_gene: TRBV29-1
abundance: NA
j_gene: TRBJ2-7
CDR3nt: TGCAGCCTAACAGGGGGCGAGGACCTACGCGAGCGGACTTACGAGCAGTACTTC
CDR3aa: CSLTGGEDLRERTYEQYF

d_gene: NA
v_gene: TRBV28
abundance: many
j_gene: TRBJ1-2
CDR3nt: TGTGCCAGCAGTTTAAGCCGAGCCTATGGCTACACCTTC
CDR3aa: CASSLSRAYGYTF

d_gene: TRBD2
v_gene: TRBV4-1
abundance: NA
j_gene: TRBJ2-1
CDR3nt: TGCGCCAGCAGCCACCCAGGACTAGCGGGGGGCGATGAGCAGTTCTTC
CDR3aa: CASSHPGLAGGDEQFF

d_gene: TRBD2
v_gene: TRBV5-5
abundance: many
j_gene: TRBJ2-3
CDR3nt: TGTGCCAGCAGCTTCGGCGGACTAGCGGAGACAGATACGCAGTATTTT
CDR3aa: CASSFGGLAETDTQYF

d_gene: TRBD1
v_gene: TRBV2
abundance: many
j_gene: TRBJ2-1
CDR3nt: TGTGCCAGCCCGGGACAGGGCACCTACAATGAGCAGTTCTTC
CDR3aa: CASPGQGTYNEQFF

d_gene: NA
v_gene: TRBV10-3
abundance: NA
j_gene: TRBJ2-1
CDR3nt: TGTGCCATCAGTGAGTCTGACAATGAGCAGTTCTTC
CDR3aa: CAISESDNEQFF

d_gene: TRBD2
v_gene: TRBV5-1
abundance: many
j_gene: TRBJ2-1
CDR3nt: TGCGCCAGCAGCCCCGGGACTAGCGCCAATGAGCAGTTCTTC
CDR3aa: CASSPGTSANEQFF

d_gene: NA
v_gene: TRBV29-1
abundance: NA
j_gene: TRBJ2-3
CDR3nt: TGCAGCGCTGGTCTAAGCACAGATACGCAGTATTTT
CDR3aa: CSAGLSTDTQYF

d_gene: NA
v_gene: TRBV7-2
abundance: NA
j_gene: TRBJ1-1
CDR3nt: TGTGCCAGCAGGCCGGGCGGGCTTAAGAAGCAAACTGAAGCTTTCTTT
CDR3aa: CASRPGGLKKQTEAFF

d_gene: NA
v_gene: TRBV2
abundance: many
j_gene: TRBJ2-3
CDR3nt: TGTGCCAGCAGTACCCTAGCGAGGTCCGGCACAGATACGCAGTATTTT
CDR3aa: CASSTLARSGTDTQYF

d_gene: NA
v_gene: TRBV20-1
abundance: medium-sized
j_gene: TRBJ2-5
CDR3nt: TGCAGTGCTCGCCGGGTTGGGGCCGGAGACCAAGAGACCCAGTACTTC
CDR3aa: CSARRVGAGDQETQYF

d_gene: NA
v_gene: TRBV6-5
abundance: many
j_gene: TRBJ1-2
CDR3nt: TGTGCCAGCAGTTACTCGGAGGGAGACTATGGCTACACCTTC
CDR3aa: CASSYSEGDYGYTF

d_gene: NA
v_gene: TRBV9
abundance: many
j_gene: TRBJ2-1
CDR3nt: TGTGCCAGCAGCATCTCAGGACAGATTAACGAGCAGTTCTTC
CDR3aa: CASSISGQINEQFF

d_gene: NA
v_gene: TRBV6-1
abundance: few
j_gene: TRBJ1-4
CDR3nt: TGTGCCAGCAGGATGGATGGGGCTAATGAAAAACTGTTTTTT
CDR3aa: CASRMDGANEKLFF

d_gene: NA
v_gene: TRBV3-1
abundance: NA
j_gene: TRBJ1-4
CDR3nt: TGTGCCAGCAGCCAAGATCTACTTGAAAAACTGTTTTTT
CDR3aa: CASSQDLLEKLFF

d_gene: NA
v_gene: TRBV25-1
abundance: few
j_gene: TRBJ2-2
CDR3nt: TGTGCCAGCAGTGAATTGGACAGCCGCACCGGGGAGCTGTTTTTT
CDR3aa: CASSELDSRTGELFF

d_gene: NA
v_gene: TRBV20-1
abundance: NA
j_gene: TRBJ2-7
CDR3nt: TGCAGTGCTAGAGATACATCCCGGTTGTACGAGCAGTACTTC
CDR3aa: CSARDTSRLYEQYF

d_gene: TRBD2
v_gene: TRBV20-1
abundance: many
j_gene: TRBJ2-1
CDR3nt: TGCAGTGCTAGATCGGGACTAGACTACAATGAGCAGTTCTTC
CDR3aa: CSARSGLDYNEQFF

d_gene: NA
v_gene: TRBV20-1
abundance: few
j_gene: TRBJ2-3
CDR3nt: TGCAGTGCTCCGGACGTAGATACGCAGTATTTT
CDR3aa: CSAPDVDTQYF

d_gene: NA
v_gene: TRBV5-5
abundance: NA
j_gene: TRBJ1-2
CDR3nt: TGTGCCAGCAGCTTCAGGGGCACCAACTATGGCTACACCTTC
CDR3aa: CASSFRGTNYGYTF

d_gene: NA
v_gene: TRBV11-2
abundance: many
j_gene: TRBJ1-2
CDR3nt: TGTGCCAGCAGCCAGGGCCGGAGTTATGGCTACACCTTC
CDR3aa: CASSQGRSYGYTF

d_gene: NA
v_gene: TRBV29-1
abundance: many
j_gene: TRBJ1-4
CDR3nt: TGCAGCGTTGGGGGAGAAAAACTGTTTTTT
CDR3aa: CSVGGEKLFF

d_gene: NA
v_gene: TRBV4-1
abundance: NA
j_gene: TRBJ1-1
CDR3nt: TGCGCCAGCCAGAGAGAGGCTGAAGCTTTCTTT
CDR3aa: CASQREAEAFF

d_gene: NA
v_gene: TRBV12-3/TRBV12-4
abundance: few
j_gene: TRBJ2-1
CDR3nt: TGTGCCAGCAGTTTAACTAGTTCGAATGAGCAGTTCTTC
CDR3aa: CASSLTSSNEQFF

d_gene: TRBD1
v_gene: TRBV5-1
abundance: NA
j_gene: TRBJ2-5
CDR3nt: TGCGCCAGCAGCCCACCGGGACAGAAAGAGACCCAGTACTTC
CDR3aa: CASSPPGQKETQYF

d_gene: TRBD1
v_gene: TRBV12-5
abundance: many
j_gene: TRBJ2-3
CDR3nt: TGTGCTAGTGGCCGGACAGGGGCTGATACGCAGTATTTT
CDR3aa: CASGRTGADTQYF

d_gene: NA
v_gene: TRBV28
abundance: few
j_gene: TRBJ1-1
CDR3nt: TGTGCCAGCAGCCCATCAAGGGCTGAAGCTTTCTTT
CDR3aa: CASSPSRAEAFF

d_gene: TRBD2
v_gene: TRBV29-1
abundance: medium-sized
j_gene: TRBJ2-1
CDR3nt: TGCAGCGTGGGGGAACTAGCGGGAGGGGTGGACAATGAGCAGTTCTTC
CDR3aa: CSVGELAGGVDNEQFF

d_gene: TRBD2
v_gene: TRBV2
abundance: many
j_gene: TRBJ2-5
CDR3nt: TGTGCCAGCAGTGAAGCTGTAAAAAGCGGGGGCCACCAAGAGACCCAGTACTTC
CDR3aa: CASSEAVKSGGHQETQYF

d_gene: NA
v_gene: TRBV10-2
abundance: many
j_gene: TRBJ2-1
CDR3nt: TGCGCCAGCAGTGACCGGGACACCTTCGGCTACAATGAGCAGTTCTTC
CDR3aa: CASSDRDTFGYNEQFF

d_gene: NA
v_gene: TRBV15
abundance: few
j_gene: TRBJ2-1
CDR3nt: TGTGCCACCAGCGGGGTCGGGCGGGACTACAATGAGCAGTTCTTC
CDR3aa: CATSGVGRDYNEQFF

d_gene: NA
v_gene: TRBV24-1
abundance: many
j_gene: TRBJ2-6
CDR3nt: TGTGCCACCCTCCCCTCTGGGGCCAACGTCCTGACTTTC
CDR3aa: CATLPSGANVLTF

d_gene: NA
v_gene: TRBV14
abundance: NA
j_gene: TRBJ1-2
CDR3nt: TGTGCCAGCAGCCAAGATCTCAGGGGACGCGGCTGCACCTTC
CDR3aa: CASSQDLRGRGCTF

d_gene: NA
v_gene: TRBV20-1
abundance: many
j_gene: TRBJ1-6
CDR3nt: TGCAGTGCTACCCCGGGGGATAATTCACCCCTCCACTTT
CDR3aa: CSATPGDNSPLHF

d_gene: TRBD1
v_gene: TRBV12-3/TRBV12-4
abundance: NA
j_gene: TRBJ1-2
CDR3nt: TGTGCCAGCAGCCGAGGGACAGGCCGAGCTAACTATGGCTACACCTTC
CDR3aa: CASSRGTGRANYGYTF

d_gene: TRBD1
v_gene: TRBV5-1
abundance: NA
j_gene: TRBJ2-1
CDR3nt: TGCGCCAGCAGCCCCAACCCCGGGACAGGGGGACTCGGTGAGCAGTTCTTC
CDR3aa: CASSPNPGTGGLGEQFF